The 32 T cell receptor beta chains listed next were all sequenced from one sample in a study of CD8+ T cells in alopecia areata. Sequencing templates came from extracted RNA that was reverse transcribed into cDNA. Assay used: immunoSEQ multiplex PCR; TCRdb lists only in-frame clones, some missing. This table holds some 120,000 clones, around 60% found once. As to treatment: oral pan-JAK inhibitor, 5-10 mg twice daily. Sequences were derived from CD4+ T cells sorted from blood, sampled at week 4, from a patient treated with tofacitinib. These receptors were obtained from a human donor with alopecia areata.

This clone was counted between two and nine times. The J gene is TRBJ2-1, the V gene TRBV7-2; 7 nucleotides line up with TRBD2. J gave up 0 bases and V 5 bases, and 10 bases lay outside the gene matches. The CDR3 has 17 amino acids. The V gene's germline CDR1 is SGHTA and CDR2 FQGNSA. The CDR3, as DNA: TGTGCCAGCAGCCCTTTGACTAGCTCCGGCTCCTACAATGAGCAGTTCTTC. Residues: CASSPLTSSGSYNEQFF.

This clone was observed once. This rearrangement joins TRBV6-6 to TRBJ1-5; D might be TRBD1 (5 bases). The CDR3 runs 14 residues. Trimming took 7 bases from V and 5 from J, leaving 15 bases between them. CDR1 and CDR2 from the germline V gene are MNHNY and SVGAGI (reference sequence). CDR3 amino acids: CASTLGGVDQPQHF. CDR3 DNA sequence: TGTGCCAGCACACTGGGAGGGGTGGATCAGCCCCAGCATTTT.

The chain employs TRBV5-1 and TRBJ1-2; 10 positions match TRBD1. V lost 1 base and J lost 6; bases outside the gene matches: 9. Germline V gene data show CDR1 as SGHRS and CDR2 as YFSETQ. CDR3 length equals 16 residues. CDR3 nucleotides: TGCGCCAGCAGCTTGATCCCGACAGGGGGCAACGATGGCTACACCTTC. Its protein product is CASSLIPTGGNDGYTF.

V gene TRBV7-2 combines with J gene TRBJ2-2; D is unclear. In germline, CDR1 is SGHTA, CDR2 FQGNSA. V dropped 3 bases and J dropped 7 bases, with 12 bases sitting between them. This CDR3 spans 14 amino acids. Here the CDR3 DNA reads TGTGCCAGCAGCTTCGCGATGGTAAACGGGGAGCTGTTTTTT. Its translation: CASSFAMVNGELFF.

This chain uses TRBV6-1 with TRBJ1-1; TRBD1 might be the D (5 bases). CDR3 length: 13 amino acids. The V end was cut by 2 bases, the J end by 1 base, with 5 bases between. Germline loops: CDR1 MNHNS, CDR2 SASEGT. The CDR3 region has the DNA TGTGCCAGCAGTGAAAGGGGGAACACTGAAGCTTTCTTT. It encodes CASSERGNTEAFF.

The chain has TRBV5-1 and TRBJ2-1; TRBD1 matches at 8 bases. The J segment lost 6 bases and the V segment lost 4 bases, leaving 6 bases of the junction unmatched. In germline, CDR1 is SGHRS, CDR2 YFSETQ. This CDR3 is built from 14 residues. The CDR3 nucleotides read TGCGCCAGCAGCGCCACGGACAGGGCCAATGAGCAGTTCTTC. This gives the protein CASSATDRANEQFF.

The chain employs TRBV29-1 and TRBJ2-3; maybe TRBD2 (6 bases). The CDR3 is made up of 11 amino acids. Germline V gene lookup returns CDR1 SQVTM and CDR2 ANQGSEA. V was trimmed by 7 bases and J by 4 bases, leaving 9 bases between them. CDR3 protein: CSAGGADTQYF. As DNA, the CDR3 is TGCAGCGCGGGCGGGGCAGATACGCAGTATTTT.

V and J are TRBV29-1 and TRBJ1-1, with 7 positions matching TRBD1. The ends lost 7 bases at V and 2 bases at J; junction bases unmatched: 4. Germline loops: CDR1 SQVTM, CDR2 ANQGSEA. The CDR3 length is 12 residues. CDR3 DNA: TGCAGCGGGGGGACAGTTAACACTGAAGCTTTCTTT. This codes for CSGGTVNTEAFF.

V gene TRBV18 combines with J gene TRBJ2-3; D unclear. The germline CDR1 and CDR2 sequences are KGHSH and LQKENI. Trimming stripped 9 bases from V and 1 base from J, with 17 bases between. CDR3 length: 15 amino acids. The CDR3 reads CASSRTIDGTDTQYF. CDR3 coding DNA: TGTGCCAGTTCCCGCACTATTGACGGCACAGATACGCAGTATTTT.

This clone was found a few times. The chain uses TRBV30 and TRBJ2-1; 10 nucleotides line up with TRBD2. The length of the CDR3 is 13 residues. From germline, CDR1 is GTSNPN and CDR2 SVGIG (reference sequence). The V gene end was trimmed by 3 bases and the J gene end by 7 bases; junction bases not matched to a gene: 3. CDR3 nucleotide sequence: TGTGCCTGGAGACGGACTAGCGGTAATGAGCAGTTCTTC. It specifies CAWRRTSGNEQFF.

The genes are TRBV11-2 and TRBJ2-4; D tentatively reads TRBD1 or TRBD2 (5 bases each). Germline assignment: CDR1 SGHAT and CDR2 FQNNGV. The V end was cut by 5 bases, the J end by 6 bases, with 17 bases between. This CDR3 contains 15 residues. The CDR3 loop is CASSGTGRPPNIQYF. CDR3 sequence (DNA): TGTGCCAGCAGCGGGACCGGTAGACCCCCAAACATTCAGTACTTC.

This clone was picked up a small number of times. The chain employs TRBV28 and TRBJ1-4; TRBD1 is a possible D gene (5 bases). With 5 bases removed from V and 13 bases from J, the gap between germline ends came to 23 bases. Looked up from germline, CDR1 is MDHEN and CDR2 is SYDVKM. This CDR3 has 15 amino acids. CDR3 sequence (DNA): TGTGCCAGCAGTCCCTCTGGGGGGGGAACGGGATTACTGTTTTTT. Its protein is CASSPSGGGTGLLFF.

CDR3 sequence (DNA): TGTGCCAGCAGTCCATACAGGATCGAGGCCTACGAGCAGTACTTC. Protein sequence: CASSPYRIEAYEQYF. The V call is TRBV25-1, the J call TRBJ2-7; possibly TRBD1 for D (5 bases). The CDR3 loop spans 15 amino acids. Germline values: CDR1 MGHDK, CDR2 SYGVNS. Trimming took off 5 bases at V and 2 bases at J, with 16 bases between the two ends.

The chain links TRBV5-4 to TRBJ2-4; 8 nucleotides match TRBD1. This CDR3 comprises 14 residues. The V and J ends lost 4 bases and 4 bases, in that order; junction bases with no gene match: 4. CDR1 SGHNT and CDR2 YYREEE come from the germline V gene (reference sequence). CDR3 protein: CASSTGQEKNIQYF. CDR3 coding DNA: TGTGCCAGCAGCACGGGACAGGAGAAAAACATTCAGTACTTC. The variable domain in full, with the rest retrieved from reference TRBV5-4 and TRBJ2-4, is ETGVTQSPTHLIKTRGQQVTLRCSSQSGHNTVSWYQQALGQGPQFIFQYYREEENGRGNFPPRFSGLQFPNYSSELNVNALELDDSALYLCASSTGQEKNIQYFGAGTRLSVL.

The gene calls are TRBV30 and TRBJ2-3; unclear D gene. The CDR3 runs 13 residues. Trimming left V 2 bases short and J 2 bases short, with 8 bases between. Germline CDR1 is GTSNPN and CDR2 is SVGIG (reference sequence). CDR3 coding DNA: TGTGCCTGGAGTAAAGCCGTCACAGATACGCAGTATTTT. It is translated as CAWSKAVTDTQYF.

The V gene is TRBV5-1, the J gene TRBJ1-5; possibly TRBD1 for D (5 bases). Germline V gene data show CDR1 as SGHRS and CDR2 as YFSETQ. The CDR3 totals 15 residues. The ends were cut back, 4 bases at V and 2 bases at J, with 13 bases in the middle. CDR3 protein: CASSPGSGGNQPQHF. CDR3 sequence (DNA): TGCGCCAGCAGCCCAGGGTCCGGGGGCAATCAGCCCCAGCATTTT.

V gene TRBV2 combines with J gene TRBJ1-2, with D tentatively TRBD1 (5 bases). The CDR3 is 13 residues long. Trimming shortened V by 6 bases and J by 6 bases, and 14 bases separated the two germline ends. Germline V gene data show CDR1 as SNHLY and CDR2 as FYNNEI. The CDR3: CASSPGAGHGYTF. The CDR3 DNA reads TGTGCCAGCAGCCCCGGGGCAGGGCATGGCTACACCTTC.

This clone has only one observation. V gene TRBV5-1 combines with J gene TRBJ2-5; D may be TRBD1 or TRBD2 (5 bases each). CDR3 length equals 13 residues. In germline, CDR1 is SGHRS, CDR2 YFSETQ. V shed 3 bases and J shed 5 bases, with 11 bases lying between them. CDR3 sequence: CASSYGAAETQYF. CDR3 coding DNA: TGCGCCAGCAGCTACGGGGCTGCGGAGACCCAGTACTTC. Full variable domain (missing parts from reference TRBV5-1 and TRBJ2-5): KAGVTQTPRYLIKTRGQQVTLSCSPISGHRSVSWYQQTPGQGLQFLFEYFSETQRNKGNFPGRFSGRQFSNSRSEMNVSTLELGDSALYLCASSYGAAETQYFGPGTRLLVL.

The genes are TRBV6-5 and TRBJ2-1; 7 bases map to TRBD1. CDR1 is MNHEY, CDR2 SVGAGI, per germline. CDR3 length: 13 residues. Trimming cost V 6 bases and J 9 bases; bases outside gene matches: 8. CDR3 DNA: TGTGCCAGCAGCACGCAACAGGGGATTGAGCAGTTCTTC. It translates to CASSTQQGIEQFF.

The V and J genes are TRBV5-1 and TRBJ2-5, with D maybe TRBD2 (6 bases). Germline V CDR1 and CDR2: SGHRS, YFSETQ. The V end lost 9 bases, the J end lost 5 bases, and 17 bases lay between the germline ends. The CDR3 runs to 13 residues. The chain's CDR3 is CATSTSIGETQYF. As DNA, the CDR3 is TGCGCCACCTCGACTAGTATCGGGGAGACCCAGTACTTC. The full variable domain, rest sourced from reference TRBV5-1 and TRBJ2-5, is KAGVTQTPRYLIKTRGQQVTLSCSPISGHRSVSWYQQTPGQGLQFLFEYFSETQRNKGNFPGRFSGRQFSNSRSEMNVSTLELGDSALYLCATSTSIGETQYFGPGTRLLVL.

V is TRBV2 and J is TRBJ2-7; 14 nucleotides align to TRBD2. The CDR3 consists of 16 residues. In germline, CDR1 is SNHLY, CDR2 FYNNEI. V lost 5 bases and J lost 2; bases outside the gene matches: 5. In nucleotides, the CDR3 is TGTGCCAGCAGTCAGGGACTAGCGGGAGATACCTACGAGCAGTACTTC. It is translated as CASSQGLAGDTYEQYF.

DNA of the CDR3: TGTGCCAGCTCACCGGGTTCGATGAACACTGAAGCTTTCTTT. As protein: CASSPGSMNTEAFF. J is TRBJ1-1 and V is TRBV18; the D is unclear. The CDR3 is made up of 14 amino acids. Germline-derived CDR1 and CDR2 are KGHSH and LQKENI. V was pared by 3 bases and J by 0 bases, with 8 bases between.

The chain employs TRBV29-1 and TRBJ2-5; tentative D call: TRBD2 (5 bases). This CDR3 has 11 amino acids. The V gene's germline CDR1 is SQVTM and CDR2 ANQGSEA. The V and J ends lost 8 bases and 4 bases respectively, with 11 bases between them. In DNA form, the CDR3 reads TGCAGCCCGAGGGTGGGAGAGACCCAGTACTTC. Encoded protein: CSPRVGETQYF.

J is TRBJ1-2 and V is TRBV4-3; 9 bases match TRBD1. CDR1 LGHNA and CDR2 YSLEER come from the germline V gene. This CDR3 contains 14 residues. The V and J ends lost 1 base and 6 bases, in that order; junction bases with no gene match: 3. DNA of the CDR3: TGCGCCAGCAGCCAAGGAACAGGGGGCGATGGCTACACCTTC. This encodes CASSQGTGGDGYTF.

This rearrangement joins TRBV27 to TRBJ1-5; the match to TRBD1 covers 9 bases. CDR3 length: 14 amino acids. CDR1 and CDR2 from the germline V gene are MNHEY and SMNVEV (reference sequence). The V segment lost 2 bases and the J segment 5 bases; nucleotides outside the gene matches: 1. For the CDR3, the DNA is TGTGCCAGCAGTTTACGACAGGGGGATCAGCCCCAGCATTTT. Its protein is CASSLRQGDQPQHF.

CDR3 amino acids: CASSLAMDTQYF. DNA for the CDR3: TGTGCCAGCAGCTTGGCGATGGATACGCAGTATTTT. This chain joins TRBV5-6 and TRBJ2-3; no definite D call. The CDR3 runs to 12 residues. The V end was cut by 0 bases, the J end by 6 bases, with 5 bases between. CDR1 and CDR2 (germline): SGHDT, YYEEEE.

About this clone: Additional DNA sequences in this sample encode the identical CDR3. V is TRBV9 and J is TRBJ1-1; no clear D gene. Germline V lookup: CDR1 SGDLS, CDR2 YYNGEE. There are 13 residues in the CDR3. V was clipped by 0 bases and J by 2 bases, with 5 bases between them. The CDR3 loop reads CASSVEANTEAFF. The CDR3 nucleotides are TGTGCCAGCAGCGTAGAAGCCAACACTGAAGCTTTCTTT.

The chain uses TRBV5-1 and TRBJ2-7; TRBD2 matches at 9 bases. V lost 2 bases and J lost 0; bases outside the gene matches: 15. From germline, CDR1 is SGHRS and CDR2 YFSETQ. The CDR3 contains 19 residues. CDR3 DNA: TGCGCCAGCAGCTTCGTGGCTAGCGGGACCCCAAGTAGCTCCTACGAGCAGTACTTC. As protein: CASSFVASGTPSSSYEQYF.

The CDR3 region has the DNA TGTGCCAGCGGACGAGGGAGGGGAAGCAATCAGCCCCAGCATTTT. Translated, it gives CASGRGRGSNQPQHF. The V call is TRBV6-5, the J call TRBJ1-5, with D possibly matching TRBD1 (5 bases). The length of the CDR3 is 15 residues. Germline loops: CDR1 MNHEY, CDR2 SVGAGI. Trimming left V 8 bases short and J 1 base short, with 15 bases between.

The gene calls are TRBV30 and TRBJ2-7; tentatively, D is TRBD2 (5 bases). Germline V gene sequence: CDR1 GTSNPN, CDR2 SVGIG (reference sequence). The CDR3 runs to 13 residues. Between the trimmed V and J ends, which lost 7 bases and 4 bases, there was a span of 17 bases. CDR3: CASTRGLGYEQYF. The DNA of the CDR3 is TGTGCCTCAACACGGGGTTTGGGGTACGAGCAGTACTTC.

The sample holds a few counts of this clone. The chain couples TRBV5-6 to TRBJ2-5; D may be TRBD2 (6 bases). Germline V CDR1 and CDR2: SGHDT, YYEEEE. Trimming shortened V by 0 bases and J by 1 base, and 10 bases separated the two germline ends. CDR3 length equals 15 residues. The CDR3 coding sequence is TGTGCCAGCAGCTTGGCGTTAGCGGCCCAAGAGACCCAGTACTTC. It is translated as CASSLALAAQETQYF. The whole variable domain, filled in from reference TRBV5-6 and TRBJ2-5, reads DAGVTQSPTHLIKTRGQQVTLRCSPKSGHDTVSWYQQALGQGPQFIFQYYEEEERQRGNFPDRFSGHQFPNYSSELNVNALLLGDSALYLCASSLALAAQETQYFGPGTRLLVL.

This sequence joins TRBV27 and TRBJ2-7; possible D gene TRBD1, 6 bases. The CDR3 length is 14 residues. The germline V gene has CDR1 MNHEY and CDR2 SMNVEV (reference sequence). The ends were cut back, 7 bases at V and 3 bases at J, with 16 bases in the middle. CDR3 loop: CASTYTLDSYEQYF. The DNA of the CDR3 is TGTGCCAGCACCTACACATTGGACAGCTACGAGCAGTACTTC.